The 17 T cell receptor beta chains reported below all come from one sample, sequenced in a study of regulatory T cells in long-lasting Graves disease. As for time point: newly diagnosed GD, antithyroid drugs for less than 3 months. The TCR library was prepared using RNA isolated from PBMCs. Library construction for TCR beta used iRepertoire HTBI primers and Arm-PCR of CDR3 regions. TCRdb processed the multiplex PCR reads anew with MiXCR; each CDR3 protein has one entry. The repertoire holds roughly 400,000 distinct CDR3 sequences, 15% seen once, with about 7.8% in the top ten. These sequences were also reported in another study, on T cells in Graves' hyperthyroidism and ophthalmopathy.

The source material was peripheral blood mononuclear cells (PBMCs), sampled at new diagnosis, from a patient treated with antithyroid drugs. These receptors came from a woman aged 40 to 49 with Graves disease.

This clonotype was counted ten times or more. V and J are TRBV11-2 and TRBJ2-2, with D tentatively TRBD2 (6 bases). The germline gives CDR1 SGHAT, CDR2 FQNNGV. The ends were cut back, 5 bases at V and 5 bases at J, with 9 bases in the middle. The CDR3 sequence is 13 residues long. The CDR3 region is CASSIGRTGELFF. As DNA, the CDR3 is TGTGCCAGCAGCATAGGGAGGACCGGGGAGCTGTTTTTT. Drawing the rest from reference TRBV11-2 and TRBJ2-2, the complete variable domain is EAGVAQSPRYKIIEKRQSVAFWCNPISGHATLYWYQQILGQGPKLLIQFQNNGVVDDSQLPKDRFSAERLKGVDSTLKIQPAKLEDSAVYLCASSIGRTGELFFGEGSRLTVL.

There are many counts of this clonotype. V gene TRBV28 combines with J gene TRBJ2-7, with TRBD1 identical over 12 bases. V was pared by 8 bases and J by 4 bases, with 9 bases of the junction left unmatched. The CDR3 loop spans 15 amino acids. The germline gives CDR1 MDHEN, CDR2 SYDVKM. CDR3 in DNA: TGTGCCAGCTGGCCCTCGGGACAGGGGGCTTACGAGCAGTACTTC. Translation gives CASWPSGQGAYEQYF. Full variable domain (missing parts from reference TRBV28 and TRBJ2-7): DVKVTQSSRYLVKRTGEKVFLECVQDMDHENMFWYRQDPGLGLRLIYFSYDVKMKEKGDIPEGYSVSREKKERFSLILESASTNQTSMYLCASWPSGQGAYEQYFGPGTRLTVT.

This clonotype appeared once. V and J are TRBV7-8 and TRBJ2-3, with TRBD1 matching over 10 bases. The CDR3 totals 12 residues. Germline V gives CDR1 SGHVS, CDR2 FQNEAQ. V shed 7 bases and J 9 bases; nucleotides not matched to a gene: 4. The CDR3: CASTKDRGTQYF. CDR3 coding DNA: TGTGCCAGCACCAAGGACAGGGGGACGCAGTATTTT. Looking up the rest from reference TRBV7-8 and TRBJ2-3 gives the full variable domain: GAGVSQSPRYKVAKRGQDVALRCDPISGHVSLFWYQQALGQGPEFLTYFQNEAQLDKSGLPSDRFFAERPEGSVSTLKIQRTQQEDSAVYLCASTKDRGTQYFGPGTRLTVL.

J is TRBJ2-5 and V is TRBV7-2; the D is unclear. This CDR3 spans 13 amino acids. Trimming pared 1 base from V and 5 bases from J, leaving 8 bases between. Germline assignment: CDR1 SGHTA and CDR2 FQGNSA. In DNA, the CDR3 is TGTGCCAGCAGCTTAGAACAGTGGGAGACCCAGTACTTC. This sequence encodes CASSLEQWETQYF.

This clonotype was found many times. This chain links TRBV29-1 with TRBJ2-1, with unresolved D. Trimming removed 2 bases from V and 7 bases from J, with 18 bases in between. Germline lookup yields CDR1 SQVTM and CDR2 ANQGSEA. The CDR3 sequence is 15 residues long. The CDR3 region is CSVEYWHREWNEQFF. CDR3 DNA: TGCAGCGTTGAATACTGGCACCGAGAGTGGAATGAGCAGTTCTTC.

Of note for this clonotype: Being one base from a much bigger clone, this may be a read error. The gene calls are TRBV6-2 or TRBV6-3 and TRBJ2-7; TRBD2 might be the D (5 bases). The germline V gene has CDR1 MNHEY and CDR2 SVGEGT. CDR3 length: 13 amino acids. The CDR3: CACSYGPTGEQYF. CDR3 nucleotides: TGTGCCTGCAGTTACGGCCCAACGGGGGAGCAGTACTTC.

At least ten counts were recorded for this clonotype. This chain uses TRBV30 with TRBJ2-2; D tentatively reads TRBD1 or TRBD2 (5 bases each). Germline CDR1 is GTSNPN and CDR2 is SVGIG (reference sequence). The CDR3 runs to 14 residues. CDR3 in amino acids: CAYTGTRNTGELFF. The CDR3 DNA reads TGTGCTTACACCGGGACCAGGAACACCGGGGAGCTGTTTTTT.

As regards this clonotype: This clone may be a read error of a much larger clone one base away. The chain employs TRBV20-1 and TRBJ2-7; possible D gene TRBD2, 6 bases. V was shortened by 1 base and J by 6 bases, with 13 bases between the two germline ends. The CDR3 runs 13 residues. Germline CDR1 reads DFQATT; CDR2 reads SNEGSKA (reference sequence). CDR3 in DNA: TGCAGTGCTAGAGTAGTAGTGGGAGGCGAGCAGTACTTC. It yields the protein CSARVVVGGEQYF.

This clonotype was observed many times. The rearrangement joins TRBV11-3 to TRBJ2-1; unclear D gene. V was pared by 5 bases and J by 0 bases, with 8 bases between. Germline-derived CDR1 and CDR2 are SGHNT and YENEEA. CDR3 length: 14 amino acids. CDR3 DNA sequence: TGTGCCAGCAGCCCCAGAAGCTCCTACAATGAGCAGTTCTTC. Its translation: CASSPRSSYNEQFF.

This clonotype came up many times. This chain joins TRBV2 and TRBJ1-4, with D perhaps TRBD1 (5 bases). From germline, CDR1 is SNHLY and CDR2 FYNNEI. This CDR3 contains 13 residues. Trimming shortened V by 4 bases and J by 8 bases, and 11 bases separated the two germline ends. The CDR3 spells CASSGGGREKLFF. In DNA form, the CDR3 reads TGTGCCAGCAGTGGCGGGGGAAGGGAAAAACTGTTTTTT.

The genes are TRBV5-1 and TRBJ1-1; 7 bases fit TRBD1. CDR1 is SGHRS, CDR2 YFSETQ, per germline. V lost 2 bases and J lost 7; bases outside the gene matches: 8. The CDR3 spans 14 residues. CDR3: CASSLGQATSEAFF. The CDR3 DNA sequence: TGCGCCAGCAGCTTAGGACAGGCGACTAGTGAAGCTTTCTTT.

This clonotype has only one observation. This chain uses TRBV7-2 with TRBJ2-2; D possibly corresponds to TRBD1 (5 bases). V gave up 5 bases and J gave up 5 bases, with 6 bases separating them. The CDR3 contains 12 residues. Germline values: CDR1 SGHTA, CDR2 FQGNSA. In nucleotides, the CDR3 is TGTGCCAGCAGCCGACAGACCGGGGAGCTGTTTTTT. It translates to CASSRQTGELFF. The whole variable domain, filled in from reference TRBV7-2 and TRBJ2-2, reads GAGVSQSPSNKVTEKGKDVELRCDPISGHTALYWYRQSLGQGLEFLIYFQGNSAPDKSGLPSDRFSAERTGGSVSTLTIQRTQQEDSAVYLCASSRQTGELFFGEGSRLTVL.

This clonotype was observed a few times. The genes are TRBV28 and TRBJ2-5; 7 bases agree with TRBD2. V lost 8 bases and J lost 5; bases outside the gene matches: 8. The CDR3 has 13 residues. CDR1 is MDHEN, CDR2 SYDVKM, per germline. CDR3 residues: CASGWAGEETQYF. CDR3 coding DNA: TGTGCCAGCGGTTGGGCGGGGGAGGAGACCCAGTACTTC. The full variable domain, completed using reference TRBV28 and TRBJ2-5, is DVKVTQSSRYLVKRTGEKVFLECVQDMDHENMFWYRQDPGLGLRLIYFSYDVKMKEKGDIPEGYSVSREKKERFSLILESASTNQTSMYLCASGWAGEETQYFGPGTRLLVL.

V usage is TRBV6-1 and J usage is TRBJ2-2, with 10 bases aligning to TRBD2. Germline values: CDR1 MNHNS, CDR2 SASEGT. The CDR3 spans 16 residues. The V gene end was trimmed by 6 bases and the J gene end by 3 bases; junction bases not matched to a gene: 7. CDR3 in DNA: TGTGCCAGCAGACCTCCTAGCGGGAGTTACACCGGGGAGCTGTTTTTT. It translates to CASRPPSGSYTGELFF.

This clonotype was seen many times. The J gene is TRBJ2-1, the V gene TRBV19; TRBD2 is a possible D gene (6 bases). Germline CDR1 reads LNHDA; CDR2 reads SQIVND (reference sequence). Trimming cost V 9 bases and J 4 bases, with 16 bases left between them. This CDR3 has 14 amino acids. This CDR3 is CASQGAGRYNEQFF. The CDR3 nucleotides are TGTGCCAGCCAAGGGGCGGGACGGTACAATGAGCAGTTCTTC.

This clonotype showed up many times. The chain couples TRBV3-1 to TRBJ2-5; no clear D gene. There are 13 residues in the CDR3. V was clipped by 1 base and J by 5 bases, with 8 bases between them. Germline V gene lookup returns CDR1 LGHDT and CDR2 YNNKEL (reference sequence). CDR3 loop: CASSQGARETQYF. In nucleotides, the CDR3 is TGTGCCAGCAGCCAAGGGGCCCGGGAGACCCAGTACTTC.

The genes are TRBV11-3 and TRBJ2-1, with 11 bases fitting TRBD2. CDR3 length: 15 amino acids. Germline CDR1 reads SGHNT; CDR2 reads YENEEA. Trimming at V came to 1 base and at J to 10 bases, leaving 6 bases not matched to a gene. CDR3 sequence: CASSLGLAGGVEQFF. For the CDR3, the DNA is TGTGCCAGCAGCTTAGGGCTAGCGGGAGGAGTCGAGCAGTTCTTC.